A selection of T cell receptor beta chains follows, all from one sample in a study of T cells in Graves' hyperthyroidism and ophthalmopathy. TCRdb reprocessed the multiplex PCR reads via MiXCR and lists one record per CDR3 protein. The repertoire holds some 92,000 distinct CDR3 sequences, approximately 39% seen once, with roughly a tenth in the top ten. Material for sequencing was peripheral blood or thyroid tissue (not recorded which). All receptors come from a woman aged 25 to 45 with Graves' hyperthyroidism. Each CDR3 is given with its conserved first and last residue. A D gene is named only where the DNA matches it firmly. Not every row has a clone size; where given, it reads once, few, many or a size class.

v_call: TRBV10-3; d_call: NA; clone_size: many; j_call: TRBJ1-6; cdr3_nt: TGTGCCACGAACAGGGATCGGGATTCACCCCTCCACTTT; cdr3_aa: CATNRDRDSPLHF
v_call: TRBV7-9; d_call: NA; clone_size: many; j_call: TRBJ1-1; cdr3_nt: TGTGCCAGCAGCTCACGGATAGGAGGATCCGGCACTGAAGCTTTCTTT; cdr3_aa: CASSSRIGGSGTEAFF
v_call: TRBV9; d_call: NA; clone_size: many; j_call: TRBJ1-1; cdr3_nt: TGTGCCAGCAGCCAAGGCTCGACAAGGGGACTCATGAACACTGAAGCTTTCTTT; cdr3_aa: CASSQGSTRGLMNTEAFF
v_call: TRBV15; d_call: NA; clone_size: NA; j_call: TRBJ2-7; cdr3_nt: TGTGCCACCAGCGGCGGGACCAAGAACTACGAGCAGTACTTC; cdr3_aa: CATSGGTKNYEQYF
v_call: TRBV3-1; d_call: NA; clone_size: many; j_call: TRBJ1-1; cdr3_nt: TGTGCCACATCAGATGCGGGACTGCTGAACACTGAAGCTTTCTTT; cdr3_aa: CATSDAGLLNTEAFF
v_call: TRBV6-5; d_call: TRBD1; clone_size: NA; j_call: TRBJ1-5; cdr3_nt: TGTGCCAGCGGGACAGCAAGCAATCAGCCCCAGCATTTT; cdr3_aa: CASGTASNQPQHF
v_call: TRBV11-2; d_call: TRBD1; clone_size: many; j_call: TRBJ1-1; cdr3_nt: TGTGCCAGCAGCTTCGGGACAGGACGAGTAAACTCTGAAGCTTTCTTT; cdr3_aa: CASSFGTGRVNSEAFF
v_call: TRBV9; d_call: TRBD1; clone_size: once; j_call: TRBJ2-2; cdr3_nt: TGTGCCAGCAGCGTATACGGACAGGGGGGCGGGGAGCTGTTTTTT; cdr3_aa: CASSVYGQGGGELFF
v_call: TRBV5-1; d_call: TRBD1; clone_size: many; j_call: TRBJ2-5; cdr3_nt: TGCGCCAGCAGCCCGGACAGGAAAGAGACCCAGTACTTC; cdr3_aa: CASSPDRKETQYF
v_call: TRBV12-3/TRBV12-4; d_call: NA; clone_size: NA; j_call: TRBJ1-4; cdr3_nt: TGTGCCAGCAGCGCCATAGCGGGGTTTGCAACTAATGAAAAACTGTTTTTT; cdr3_aa: CASSAIAGFATNEKLFF
v_call: TRBV15; d_call: TRBD1; clone_size: NA; j_call: TRBJ2-7; cdr3_nt: TGTGCCACCAGCGCCGGACAGGGGGACGAGCAGTACTTC; cdr3_aa: CATSAGQGDEQYF
v_call: TRBV2; d_call: NA; clone_size: NA; j_call: TRBJ1-6; cdr3_nt: TGTGCCAGCAGTGAAGATTTGGGAGGTTATAATTCACCCCTCCACTTT; cdr3_aa: CASSEDLGGYNSPLHF
v_call: TRBV9; d_call: NA; clone_size: NA; j_call: TRBJ1-6; cdr3_nt: TGTGCCAGCAGCGAAGGTGATTCACCCCTCCACTTT; cdr3_aa: CASSEGDSPLHF
v_call: TRBV6-5; d_call: NA; clone_size: many; j_call: TRBJ2-3; cdr3_nt: TGTGCCAGCAGTTACTCGACGGTCGCGCCAGCAGATACGCAGTATTTT; cdr3_aa: CASSYSTVAPADTQYF
v_call: TRBV20-1; d_call: NA; clone_size: NA; j_call: TRBJ2-6; cdr3_nt: TGCAGTGCTAGTAGCGCGGGGGGGGCCAACGTCCTGACTTTC; cdr3_aa: CSASSAGGANVLTF
v_call: TRBV24-1; d_call: NA; clone_size: NA; j_call: TRBJ1-1; cdr3_nt: TGTGCCAGCAGTGATCACAGGATGAACACTGAAGCTTTCTTT; cdr3_aa: CASSDHRMNTEAFF
v_call: TRBV10-3; d_call: NA; clone_size: many; j_call: TRBJ1-1; cdr3_nt: TGTGCCACCAGGAGAGGGAAGGGCACTGAAGCTTTCTTT; cdr3_aa: CATRRGKGTEAFF
v_call: TRBV10-1; d_call: NA; clone_size: many; j_call: TRBJ1-1; cdr3_nt: TGCGCCAGCAGCAGAAACAGGGAGGACGGCACTGAAGCTTTCTTT; cdr3_aa: CASSRNREDGTEAFF
v_call: TRBV28; d_call: NA; clone_size: many; j_call: TRBJ1-6; cdr3_nt: TGTGCCAGCAGTTTAGAGGGGACCCTCCACTTT; cdr3_aa: CASSLEGTLHF
v_call: TRBV7-6; d_call: TRBD2; clone_size: many; j_call: TRBJ2-2; cdr3_nt: TGTGCCAGCAGCTTAACTACTAGCGGCGGCACCGGGGAGCTGTTTTTT; cdr3_aa: CASSLTTSGGTGELFF
v_call: TRBV7-9; d_call: NA; clone_size: many; j_call: TRBJ1-2; cdr3_nt: TGTGCCAGCAGCTTAGCTATTTCGACCCTCTATGGCTACACCTTC; cdr3_aa: CASSLAISTLYGYTF
v_call: TRBV10-3; d_call: TRBD1; clone_size: many; j_call: TRBJ1-4; cdr3_nt: TGTGCCATCAGCCCGGGACAGGGGGGCGAAAAACTGTTTTTT; cdr3_aa: CAISPGQGGEKLFF
v_call: TRBV27; d_call: NA; clone_size: many; j_call: TRBJ2-7; cdr3_nt: TGTGCCAGCAGATTTGCGCTAGGGGACTACGAGCAGTACTTC; cdr3_aa: CASRFALGDYEQYF